The clone carrying this T cell receptor beta chain showed up many times. This sample was taken from a study of molecular identifiers for immune sequencing clone quantification. The naive CD8 libraries originated from between roughly 20,000 and 1,100,000 sorted cells and drew on 10%, 30% or 50% RNA. Naive CD8 T cells underwent sorting with the CD8+CD4-CCR7+CD45RA+ definition. TCR libraries were built in bulk with a published protocol and specific TCR primers. TCRdb independently ran MiXCR on the PCR reads; one entry per CDR3 protein. The sample includes 20,000 to 30,000 distinct CDR3 sequences, about a sixth of them seen just once. This sequence originates from a human donor in good health. Some libraries in this study had Jurkat cell RNA spiked in. The material sequenced was naive CD8+ T cells from blood, with Jurkat cell RNA spiked in. Stated subset: FACS-sorted CD8+CD4-CCR7+CD45RA+ naive T cells.

The chain's CDR3 is CASSQWTGRGTEAFF. The DNA of the CDR3 is TGTGCCAGCAGTCAATGGACAGGGCGTGGCACTGAAGCTTTCTTT. V is TRBV27 and J is TRBJ1-1; 8 nucleotides match TRBD1. Germline V gives CDR1 MNHEY, CDR2 SMNVEV (reference sequence). The CDR3 extends over 15 amino acids. V trimming: 5 bases; J trimming: 4 bases; junction bases outside the gene matches: 9.